Below, 14 T cell receptor beta chains from the same sample are listed, as sequenced in a study of blood T cell repertoires in COVID-19. TCRdb keeps only in-frame clones here, not all; method: immunoSEQ multiplex PCR. The profile shows over 90,000 clones, 80% to 95% of them singletons. Sequencing was carried out using peripheral blood. These receptors were collected from a man aged 18 to 30 with acute or convalescent COVID-19.

The CDR3 nucleotides are TGTGCCAGCAGCTTAGTTGGCGGGTTGAGCCCGAACACCGGGGAGCTGTTTTTT. Protein: CASSLVGGLSPNTGELFF. This sequence joins TRBV7-9 and TRBJ2-2; tentative D call: TRBD2 (5 bases). The germline V gene has CDR1 SEHNR and CDR2 FQNEAQ (reference sequence). The CDR3 covers 18 residues. The V end lost 1 base, the J end lost 0 bases, and 15 bases lay between the germline ends.

The chain recombines TRBV9 with TRBJ1-2, with D maybe TRBD1 (6 bases). The CDR3 is 14 amino acids. Germline V gene sequence: CDR1 SGDLS, CDR2 YYNGEE. V lost 6 bases and J lost 6, with 18 bases in between. The CDR3 loop is CASNKQGFLDGYTF. The CDR3 region has the DNA TGTGCCAGCAACAAACAGGGATTTCTTGATGGCTACACCTTC.

The chain combines TRBV5-6 with TRBJ2-7; the match to TRBD1 covers 10 bases. The CDR3 length is 13 residues. Germline CDR1 is SGHDT and CDR2 is YYEEEE. V gave up 5 bases and J gave up 5 bases; unmatched junction bases: 4. In nucleotides, the CDR3 is TGTGCCAGCAGGTCGGGACAGGGGAACGAGCAGTACTTC. Encoded protein: CASRSGQGNEQYF.

This rearrangement joins TRBV25-1 to TRBJ2-1; no clear D. The CDR3 length is 15 residues. Trimming removed 1 base at V and 6 bases at J, with 13 bases between. Germline V gives CDR1 MGHDK, CDR2 SYGVNS. The CDR3 loop reads CASSESGNLGNEQFF. CDR3 coding DNA: TGTGCCAGCAGTGAATCTGGCAATCTAGGCAATGAGCAGTTCTTC.

The chain is built from TRBV7-2 and TRBJ2-1; TRBD2 matches at 7 bases. The V gene's germline CDR1 is SGHTA and CDR2 FQGNSA. This CDR3 is 16 amino acids long. V was clipped by 2 bases and J by 0 bases; unmatched bases: 4. The chain's CDR3 is CASSLLAGDSYNEQFF. The CDR3 region has the DNA TGTGCCAGCAGCTTATTAGCGGGTGACTCCTACAATGAGCAGTTCTTC.

The chain is built from TRBV5-8 and TRBJ1-1; 9 bases are a match to TRBD1. V shed 1 base, J shed 0 bases, and the junction held 7 bases outside the gene matches. The CDR3 totals 17 residues. Germline CDR1 SGHTS, CDR2 YDEGEE. The CDR3 nucleotides read TGTGCCAGCAGCTTGTCGTACAGGGGGCTACTGAACACTGAAGCTTTCTTT. Its protein product is CASSLSYRGLLNTEAFF. Full variable domain (outside the CDR3, taken from reference TRBV5-8 and TRBJ1-1): EAGVTQSPTHLIKTRGQQATLRCSPISGHTSVYWYQQALGLGLQFLLWYDEGEERNRGNFPPRFSGRQFPNYSSELNVNALELEDSALYLCASSLSYRGLLNTEAFFGQGTRLTVV.

The rearrangement links TRBV11-3 to TRBJ2-2, with D hard to call. CDR1 and CDR2 from the germline V gene are SGHNT and YENEEA. V lost 4 bases and J lost 7, with 10 bases in between. CDR3 size: 13 residues. This chain's CDR3 is CASSSPPSGELFF. The CDR3 bases are TGTGCCAGCAGCTCCCCCCCCAGCGGGGAGCTGTTTTTT.

This chain connects TRBV11-2 to TRBJ2-7, with 10 bases that match TRBD2. There are 15 residues in the CDR3. Germline V lookup: CDR1 SGHAT, CDR2 FQNNGV. V gave up 1 base and J gave up 12 bases; unmatched junction bases: 12. Written as DNA, the CDR3 is TGTGCCAGCAGCTTAGCCTCCTCCGGACTAGCGGTATTGTACTTC. Its translation: CASSLASSGLAVLYF.

The J gene is TRBJ2-1, the V gene TRBV11-2; TRBD2 agrees at 7 bases. Germline V lookup: CDR1 SGHAT, CDR2 FQNNGV. The CDR3 has 16 amino acids. The junction had 7 bases not matched to a gene; V was cut back by 0 bases and J by 5 bases. CDR3 sequence (DNA): TGTGCCAGCAGCTTAGAGGGCGGGGGACTCAACAATGAGCAGTTCTTC. This encodes CASSLEGGGLNNEQFF.

This chain joins TRBV6-6 and TRBJ1-1; maybe TRBD1 (5 bases). V gave up 2 bases and J gave up 1 base, with 8 bases separating them. CDR1 and CDR2 (germline): MNHNY, SVGAGI (reference sequence). The CDR3 runs 14 residues. The CDR3 DNA reads TGTGCCAGCAGTTACGGGGGAGGGAACACTGAAGCTTTCTTT. This codes for CASSYGGGNTEAFF.

The chain employs TRBV19 and TRBJ1-1, with D possibly TRBD1 on 6 matching bases. The CDR3 spans 15 residues. Per germline, CDR1 LNHDA and CDR2 SQIVND (reference sequence). Trimming pared 2 bases from V and 2 bases from J, leaving 12 bases between. The CDR3 spells CASSIWGHPNTEAFF. CDR3 nucleotide sequence: TGTGCCAGTAGTATATGGGGACATCCCAACACTGAAGCTTTCTTT.

The chain employs TRBV6-5 and TRBJ2-7; 7 nucleotides align to TRBD1. Trimming took 0 bases from V and 4 from J; bases not matched to a gene: 6. This CDR3 contains 15 residues. The germline CDR1 and CDR2 sequences are MNHEY and SVGAGI. The CDR3 bases are TGTGCCAGCAGTTACTCGAATACAGGGGTTTACGAGCAGTACTTC. It specifies CASSYSNTGVYEQYF.

The V gene is TRBV6-5, the J gene TRBJ1-2; D perhaps matches TRBD1 (5 bases). CDR1 and CDR2 (germline): MNHEY, SVGAGI. Trimming took off 2 bases at V and 0 bases at J, with 13 bases between the two ends. This CDR3 has 16 residues. The CDR3 sequence is CASSYDAGGSNYGYTF. The CDR3 bases are TGTGCCAGCAGTTACGACGCTGGGGGGTCTAACTATGGCTACACCTTC.

The chain employs TRBV2 and TRBJ1-2; D is unclear. Per germline, CDR1 SNHLY and CDR2 FYNNEI. With 1 base removed from V and 8 bases from J, the gap between germline ends came to 5 bases. The CDR3 contains 11 residues. This chain's CDR3 is CASSEERGYTF. CDR3 sequence (DNA): TGTGCCAGCAGTGAAGAGAGAGGCTACACCTTC.